The text below deals with one TCR beta chain. The record originates from a study of T cell responses to AZD1222 COVID-19 vaccine. Study in general: Samples with a second dose at about 4 or about 12 weeks were pooled together.

There are 14 residues in the CDR3. CDR1 is SGHAT and CDR2 is FQNNGV in the germline V gene. The ends lost 4 bases at V and 6 bases at J; junction bases unmatched: 5. Profiling relied on immunoSEQ multiplex PCR, and the TCRdb table lists in-frame clones only, not all of them. This sample has approximately 190,000 clones; roughly 91% occur once, and the top ten carry roughly 0.98%. The receptor comes from an adult in good health. J is TRBJ2-1 and V is TRBV11-2; 8 nucleotides line up with TRBD2. Material: peripheral blood, obtained on day 0 of AZD1222 vaccination. The CDR3: CASSYSGTVNEQFF. The CDR3 DNA reads TGTGCCAGCAGCTATAGCGGGACCGTCAATGAGCAGTTCTTC.